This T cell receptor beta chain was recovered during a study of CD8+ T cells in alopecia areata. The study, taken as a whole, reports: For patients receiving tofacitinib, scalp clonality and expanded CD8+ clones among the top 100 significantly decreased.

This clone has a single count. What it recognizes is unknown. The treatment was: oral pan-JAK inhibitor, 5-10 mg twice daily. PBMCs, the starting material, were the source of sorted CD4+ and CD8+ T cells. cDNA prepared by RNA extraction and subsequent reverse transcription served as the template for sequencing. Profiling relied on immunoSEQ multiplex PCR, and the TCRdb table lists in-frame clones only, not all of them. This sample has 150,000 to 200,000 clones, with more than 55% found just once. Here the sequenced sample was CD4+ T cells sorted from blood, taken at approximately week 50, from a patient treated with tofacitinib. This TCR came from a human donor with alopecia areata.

The CDR3 reads CASRMSGAEAFF. The CDR3 nucleotides are TGCGCCAGCAGGATGTCGGGGGCTGAAGCTTTCTTT. The chain recombines TRBV5-1 with TRBJ1-1, with D tentatively TRBD1 (5 bases). Germline values: CDR1 SGHRS, CDR2 YFSETQ. The V gene lost 5 bases and the J gene lost 6 bases, with 11 bases spanning the gap. This CDR3 contains 12 residues.